The next 28 T cell receptor beta chains were all read from a single sample in a study of breast tumors, draining lymph nodes, adjacent tissues. TCRdb reanalysed the multiplex PCR reads using MiXCR and keeps one entry per CDR3 protein. This table has about 15,000 distinct CDR3 sequences, 52% appearing once. Sample: tumor-adjacent breast tissue. The receptors originated from a female donor with breast cancer. Some clones in this sample may be carry-over from other donors' samples.

Many counts were recorded for this clonotype. The chain has TRBV2 and TRBJ1-3, with 8 nucleotides matching TRBD1. Germline assignment: CDR1 SNHLY and CDR2 FYNNEI. The CDR3 runs 14 residues. Losses at the gene ends were 9 bases for V and 0 bases for J; bases not matched to a gene: 4. The CDR3 nucleotides are TGTGCCAGAAACAGGGGGGACTCTGGAAACACCATATATTTT. It codes for CARNRGDSGNTIYF.

Concerning this clonotype: The junction differs from germline at one of its ends, possibly a read error. V is TRBV24-1 and J is TRBJ1-2; tentatively, D is TRBD1 (6 bases). CDR3 size: 14 residues. In germline, CDR1 is KGHDR, CDR2 SFDVKD. The CDR3 nucleotides are TGTGCCACCAGCGATTTGGGGGCCCCCGGGGGCTACACCTTC. Protein: CATSDLGAPGGYTF.

As for this clonotype: The conserved closing phenylalanine or tryptophan is absent in this CDR3, likely reflecting a read error. This chain uses TRBV2 with TRBJ1-4, with D hard to call. The CDR3 consists of 12 residues. Germline V lookup: CDR1 SNHLY, CDR2 FYNNEI. CDR3 bases: TGTGCCAGCAGGGAAGATGGTGAAGACCTGTTTTCT. Translated, it gives CASREDGEDLFS.

This clonotype counts as medium-sized (0.01 to 0.1%). The chain recombines TRBV5-5 with TRBJ1-3; unclear D gene. Between the trimmed V and J ends, which lost 0 bases and 7 bases, there was a span of 8 bases. Germline V lookup: CDR1 SGHKS, CDR2 YYEKEE (reference sequence). The CDR3 runs 13 residues. In nucleotides, the CDR3 is TGTGCCAGCAGCTTGGGGCCTTCCAACACCATATATTTT. Translation: CASSLGPSNTIYF.

This clonotype has a count of ten or more. The chain carries TRBV4-3 and TRBJ2-1; D is unclear. CDR1 and CDR2 from the germline V gene are LGHNA and YSLEER. The CDR3 extends over 14 amino acids. Trimming stripped 0 bases from V and 0 bases from J, with 3 bases between. CDR3 sequence (DNA): TGCGCCAGCAGCCAAGAGAGCTCCTACAATGAGCAGTTCTTC. Residues: CASSQESSYNEQFF.

For this clonotype: The final CDR3 position lacks the conserved phenylalanine or tryptophan, pointing to a likely read error. The chain uses TRBV29-1 and TRBJ1-6; TRBD1 matches 8 bases. There are 13 residues in the CDR3. CDR1 and CDR2 (germline): SQVTM, ANQGSEA. The junction had 5 bases not matched to a gene; V was cut back by 4 bases and J by 9 bases. CDR3 amino acids: CSVVRQGASPLHL. CDR3 sequence (DNA): TGCAGCGTTGTGAGGCAGGGGGCTTCACCCCTCCACCTT.

This clonotype showed up many times. The junction departs from germline at one end; a sequencing error may be responsible. The chain couples TRBV6-1 to TRBJ2-5; D assignment may be TRBD1 or TRBD2 (5 bases each). Germline assignment: CDR1 MNHNS and CDR2 SASEGT. This CDR3 has 15 residues. The CDR3 DNA is TGTACCAGCAGACCCTCCTGGGGGTACCAAGAGACCCAGTACTTC. Protein: CTSRPSWGYQETQYF.

The CDR3 DNA reads TGTGCTAGTGGTTTGGGGACTAGCGGGAGTGGAACAGATACGCAGTATTTT. As protein: CASGLGTSGSGTDTQYF. The chain joins TRBV12-5 to TRBJ2-3; 13 bases map to TRBD2. Germline loops: CDR1 LGHNT, CDR2 FRNRAP. V lost 1 base and J lost 3; bases outside the gene matches: 4. The CDR3 consists of 17 residues.

In its sample, this clonotype was seen many times. The chain has TRBV5-8 and TRBJ2-3, with 10 bases lining up with TRBD1. The V gene end was trimmed by 10 bases and the J gene end by 4 bases; junction bases not matched to a gene: 6. Germline V gene data show CDR1 as SGHTS and CDR2 as YDEGEE. This CDR3 is 13 amino acids long. CDR3 sequence reads: CAGGTGAPDTQYF. The CDR3 DNA reads as TGTGCCGGCGGGACAGGGGCGCCAGATACGCAGTATTTT.

For this clonotype: With a much larger clone just one base away, this may be a read error. This chain uses TRBV19 with TRBJ1-1, with 7 bases fitting TRBD1. J was trimmed by 4 bases and V by 6 bases; bases with no gene match: 11. This CDR3 region has 15 residues. In germline, CDR1 is LNHDA, CDR2 SQIVND (reference sequence). The CDR3 loop is CASREQGRWSTEAFF. CDR3 coding DNA: TGTGCCAGTAGGGAACAGGGGAGATGGAGCACTGAAGCTTTCTTT. Looking up the rest from reference TRBV19 and TRBJ1-1 gives the full variable domain: DGGITQSPKYLFRKEGQNVTLSCEQNLNHDAMYWYRQDPGQGLRLIYYSQIVNDFQKGDIAEGYSVSREKKESFPLTVTSAQKNPTAFYLCASREQGRWSTEAFFGQGTRLTVV.

There are many counts of this clonotype. This chain links TRBV30 with TRBJ2-1; 9 bases fit TRBD1. V dropped 5 bases and J dropped 3; count of bases not matched to a gene: 5. The CDR3 is 14 residues long. Per the germline V gene, CDR1 is GTSNPN and CDR2 is SVGIG (reference sequence). The CDR3 here is CAWGTGRGYNEQFF. CDR3 DNA: TGTGCCTGGGGGACAGGGAGGGGCTACAATGAGCAGTTCTTC.

This clonotype counts as medium-sized. The chain links TRBV20-1 to TRBJ1-5; D remains unclear. Germline assignment: CDR1 DFQATT and CDR2 SNEGSKA (reference sequence). CDR3 length: 13 residues. Deletions cut 6 bases from V and 3 bases from J, with 12 bases between. CDR3 bases: TGCAGTGCGAGCGGGCAAGTCAATCAGCCCCAGCATTTT. This translates into CSASGQVNQPQHF.

At least ten counts were recorded for this clonotype. The chain employs TRBV27 and TRBJ1-2, with D tentatively TRBD1 (6 bases). Germline assignment: CDR1 MNHEY and CDR2 SMNVEV (reference sequence). The V end lost 6 bases, the J end lost 2 bases, and 22 bases lay between the germline ends. CDR3 size: 17 residues. The CDR3 sequence: CASSSLGGNKGNYGYTF. The CDR3, as DNA: TGTGCCAGCAGCTCCTTAGGGGGGAATAAGGGGAACTATGGCTACACCTTC.

The chain recombines TRBV20-1 with TRBJ2-7; 9 nucleotides align to TRBD2. The CDR3 is 15 residues long. Germline V gene sequence: CDR1 DFQATT, CDR2 SNEGSKA (reference sequence). V was clipped by 3 bases and J by 2 bases; unmatched bases: 8. CDR3 DNA: TGCAGTGCTAGTGCTAGCGGGACTTACACCTACGAGCAGTACTTC. This gives the protein CSASASGTYTYEQYF.

This chain connects TRBV29-1 to TRBJ1-2; D is ambiguous. The CDR3 runs to 13 residues. Trimming removed 3 bases from V and 2 bases from J, with 10 bases in between. CDR1 is SQVTM, CDR2 ANQGSEA, per germline. CDR3 sequence: CSVDLPGNYGYTF. CDR3 in DNA: TGCAGCGTTGATCTCCCAGGAAACTATGGCTACACCTTC. The full variable domain, completed using reference TRBV29-1 and TRBJ1-2, is SAVISQKPSRDICQRGTSLTIQCQVDSQVTMMFWYRQQPGQSLTLIATANQGSEATYESGFVIDKFPISRPNLTFSTLTVSNMSPEDSSIYLCSVDLPGNYGYTFGSGTRLTVV.

This rearrangement joins TRBV20-1 to TRBJ2-5; TRBD1 matches 7 bases. The CDR3 extends over 15 amino acids. J gave up 0 bases and V 3 bases, and 7 bases lay outside the gene matches. The germline V gene encodes CDR1 DFQATT and CDR2 SNEGSKA (reference sequence). The CDR3 nucleotides read TGCAGTGCTAGGACCCAGGGGGACAACCAAGAGACCCAGTACTTC. The encoded protein is CSARTQGDNQETQYF.

This clonotype is medium-sized by share. This sequence joins TRBV5-5 and TRBJ2-7; D ambiguous. The CDR3 contains 13 residues. Germline loops: CDR1 SGHKS, CDR2 YYEKEE (reference sequence). V was pared by 1 base and J by 2 bases, with 7 bases between. The CDR3 protein is CASSLSGPYEQYF. The DNA of the CDR3 is TGTGCCAGCAGCTTGTCGGGCCCCTACGAGCAGTACTTC.

Many counts were recorded for this clonotype. This could be a read error, since a much larger clone is one nucleotide away. This sequence joins TRBV6-1 and TRBJ2-2; D unresolved. The length of the CDR3 is 13 residues. Trimming removed 8 bases from V and 1 base from J, with 8 bases in between. Germline V lookup: CDR1 MNHNS, CDR2 SASEGT. The CDR3 nucleotides are TGTGCCAGCTGTCTCAAGAACACCGGGGAGCTGTTTTTT. Translation gives CASCLKNTGELFF.

This chain connects TRBV24-1 to TRBJ2-3; D is unclear. Germline V gives CDR1 KGHDR, CDR2 SFDVKD. V lost 3 bases and J lost 3, with 9 bases in between. This CDR3 comprises 14 residues. This CDR3 reads CATSDRRQTDTQYF. The CDR3 DNA reads as TGTGCCACCAGTGATCGGAGACAAACAGATACGCAGTATTTT.

For this clonotype: One junction end does not reproduce the germline sequence, and a read error may be involved. The chain is built from TRBV12-3 or TRBV12-4 and TRBJ2-1; D not certain. The CDR3 loop spans 13 amino acids. The CDR3: CASGLVEIGEQFF. The CDR3 nucleotides are TGTGCCAGCGGTTTAGTTGAGATTGGTGAGCAGTTCTTC.

This chain joins TRBV9 and TRBJ2-1; no definite D call. The CDR3 totals 11 residues. Germline CDR1 is SGDLS and CDR2 is YYNGEE. Trimming took 10 bases from V and 8 from J, leaving 13 bases between them. The CDR3 reads CADLSSYEQFF. CDR3 in DNA: TGTGCCGACCTGTCGTCGTATGAGCAGTTCTTC.

Points on this clonotype: The conserved closing phenylalanine or tryptophan is absent in this CDR3, likely reflecting a read error. No DNA is shown, since the ends of the CDR3 on it are uncertain; the CDR3 is the one TCRdb lists. The chain carries TRBV2 and TRBJ1-2; the table gives TRBD1 as D, unverified against the DNA. Counting both end residues, the CDR3 totals 12 amino acids. The germline gives CDR1 SNHLY, CDR2 FYNNEI. The chain's CDR3 is CASRDRDRGLTL.

Only one count was recorded for this clonotype. V usage is TRBV19 and J usage is TRBJ1-6; 7 bases match TRBD1. The CDR3 extends over 14 amino acids. V shed 5 bases and J 9 bases; nucleotides not matched to a gene: 7. Germline V gene data show CDR1 as LNHDA and CDR2 as SQIVND (reference sequence). CDR3 nucleotides: TGTGCCAGTAGTTATCCAGGGGGTCTTTCACCCCTCCACTTT. Protein sequence: CASSYPGGLSPLHF.

This rearrangement joins TRBV28 to TRBJ1-4; no firm D call. V was pared by 6 bases and J by 6 bases, with 5 bases between. CDR3 length: 11 residues. Germline assignment: CDR1 MDHEN and CDR2 SYDVKM. This chain's CDR3 is CASRTDEKLFF. The CDR3 DNA sequence: TGTGCCAGCAGGACTGATGAAAAACTGTTTTTT.

The chain carries TRBV19 and TRBJ1-5; D perhaps matches TRBD1 (5 bases). This CDR3 has 13 residues. V was trimmed by 7 bases and J by 2 bases, leaving 9 bases between them. CDR1 is LNHDA and CDR2 is SQIVND in the germline V gene (reference sequence). The CDR3 region is CASTKTGNQPQHF. The DNA for the CDR3 is TGTGCCAGTACTAAGACAGGCAATCAGCCCCAGCATTTT.

This clonotype was detected a few times. The chain has TRBV19 and TRBJ1-2, with D possibly matching TRBD1 (5 bases). From germline, CDR1 is LNHDA and CDR2 SQIVND (reference sequence). CDR3 length equals 17 residues. The V end was cut by 9 bases, the J end by 0 bases, with 23 bases between. CDR3 region: CASQGRTPRAANYGYTF. CDR3 bases: TGTGCCAGCCAGGGAAGAACTCCAAGAGCGGCTAACTATGGCTACACCTTC. The full variable domain, rest sourced from reference TRBV19 and TRBJ1-2, is DGGITQSPKYLFRKEGQNVTLSCEQNLNHDAMYWYRQDPGQGLRLIYYSQIVNDFQKGDIAEGYSVSREKKESFPLTVTSAQKNPTAFYLCASQGRTPRAANYGYTFGSGTRLTVV.

This clonotype is categorized as medium-sized (0.01 to 0.1%). The chain recombines TRBV4-3 with TRBJ1-6; TRBD1 might be the D (5 bases). Trimming removed 3 bases at V and 5 bases at J, with 14 bases between. Germline CDR1 reads LGHNA; CDR2 reads YSLEER. This CDR3 is 16 amino acids long. The CDR3 reads CASSQDQGENNSPLHF. CDR3 sequence (DNA): TGCGCCAGCAGCCAGGACCAGGGAGAGAATAATTCACCCCTCCACTTT.

This clonotype occurred many times. The rearrangement links TRBV5-8 to TRBJ2-3; D uncertain. CDR3 length: 13 residues. The V and J ends lost 2 bases and 6 bases respectively, with 10 bases between them. Germline V gene lookup returns CDR1 SGHTS and CDR2 YDEGEE. For the CDR3, the DNA is TGTGCCAGCAGCTTATCGCTCCGGGATACGCAGTATTTT. This codes for CASSLSLRDTQYF.